This T cell receptor (beta chain) is from a study of CD8 T cells in ankylosing spondylitis. Germline loops: CDR1 KGHSH, CDR2 LQKENI. The CDR3 has 12 residues. The V end was cut by 3 bases, the J end by 10 bases, with 12 bases between. TCRdb reprocessed the 5' RACE reads with MiXCR, giving one entry per CDR3 protein. The profile shows some 130,000 distinct CDR3 sequences, roughly an eighth of them singletons. The sample comprised blood, either unsorted or a sorted T cell fraction (not recorded which). This TCR came from a female donor with ankylosing spondylitis or in good health (not recorded which). The chain employs TRBV18 and TRBJ1-1; D not resolved. CDR3 residues: CASSPGEAGAFF. CDR3 coding DNA: TGTGCCAGCTCACCGGGAGAAGCCGGAGCTTTCTTT.